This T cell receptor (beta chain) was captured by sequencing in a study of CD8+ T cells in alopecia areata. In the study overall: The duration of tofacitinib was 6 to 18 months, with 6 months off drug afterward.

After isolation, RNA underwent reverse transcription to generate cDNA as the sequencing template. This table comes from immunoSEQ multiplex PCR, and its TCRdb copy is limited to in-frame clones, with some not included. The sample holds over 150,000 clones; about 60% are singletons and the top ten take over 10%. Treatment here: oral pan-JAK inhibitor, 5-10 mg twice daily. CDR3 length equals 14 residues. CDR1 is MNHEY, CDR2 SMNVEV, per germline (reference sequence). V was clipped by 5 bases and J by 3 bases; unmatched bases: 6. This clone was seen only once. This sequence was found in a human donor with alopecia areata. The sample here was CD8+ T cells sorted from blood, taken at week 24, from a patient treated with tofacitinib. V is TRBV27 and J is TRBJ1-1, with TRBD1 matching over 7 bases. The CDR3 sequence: CASSRTGRYTEAFF. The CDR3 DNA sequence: TGTGCCAGCAGTAGGACAGGTCGGTACACTGAAGCTTTCTTT.